This entry is about one T cell receptor beta chain. The record originates from a study of T cell responses to AZD1222 COVID-19 vaccine. The CDR3 is 15 residues long. CDR1 MGHRA and CDR2 YSYEKL come from the germline V gene. Trimming shortened V by 0 bases and J by 9 bases, and 15 bases separated the two germline ends. Profiled with immunoSEQ multiplex PCR; TCRdb holds only in-frame clones, not every one. This table holds approximately 140,000 clones, just over 90% found once. Sequenced material: peripheral blood, taken on day 0 of AZD1222 vaccination. This sequence was found in an adult in good health. The chain employs TRBV4-1 and TRBJ1-5; D unresolved. CDR3 residues: CASSQDRSEARPQHF. Written as DNA, the CDR3 is TGCGCCAGCAGCCAAGATCGGTCAGAAGCTAGGCCCCAGCATTTT.